These T cell receptor beta chains were read from a single sample in a study of regulatory T cells in long-lasting Graves disease. TCRdb ran MiXCR on the multiplex PCR reads and lists one entry per CDR3 protein. The table lists hundreds of thousands of distinct CDR3 sequences, about 32% of them singletons. The specimen was peripheral blood mononuclear cells (PBMCs), collected when the disease was refractory, from a patient treated with antithyroid drugs. These receptors were obtained from a female donor with Graves disease. The CDR3 runs from the conserved cysteine through the conserved F or W. D genes are given only for firm matches. For some rows the clone size is stated as once, few or many, or as a class when expanded; others skip it.

j_call v_call clone_size d_call cdr3_aa cdr3_nt
TRBJ1-6 TRBV12-3/TRBV12-4 many - CASTLNGGRSPLHF TGTGCCAGCACCCTAAATGGAGGAAGATCACCCCTCCACTTT
TRBJ2-7 TRBV20-1 - TRBD1 CSATTGGNYEQYF TGCAGTGCTACGACAGGGGGTAATTACGAGCAGTACTTC
TRBJ1-2 TRBV4-2 - - CASTQTVGNYGYTF TGTGCCAGCACCCAGACGGTTGGGAACTATGGCTACACCTTC
TRBJ2-7 TRBV6-2/TRBV6-3 few - CASSYGVPREQYF TGTGCCAGCAGTTACGGGGTGCCCCGGGAGCAGTACTTC
TRBJ2-5 TRBV20-1 many - CSAVGVQETQYF TGCAGTGCTGTGGGGGTCCAAGAGACCCAGTACTTC
TRBJ2-5 TRBV5-5 few TRBD2 CASSQPSGRFAETQYF TGTGCCAGCAGCCAACCTAGCGGGAGGTTCGCAGAGACCCAGTACTTC
TRBJ1-1 TRBV5-1 few - CASSLAGAGRNTEAFF TGCGCCAGCAGCCTGGCAGGCGCCGGCAGGAACACTGAAGCTTTCTTT
TRBJ2-5 TRBV20-1 - - CSARDGLRLETQYF TGCAGTGCTAGAGATGGACTCCGGTTGGAGACCCAGTACTTC
TRBJ2-5 TRBV11-1 many - CASSSGHPEVF TGTGCCAGCAGCTCAGGACACCCGGAGGTCTTC
TRBJ1-1 TRBV11-2 once - CASSASGGKNTEAFF TGTGCCAGCAGCGCTAGCGGGGGAAAGAACACTGAAGCTTTCTTT
TRBJ1-1 TRBV6-1 few - CASSAHSTPPEAFF TGTGCCAGCAGTGCCCACTCTACCCCTCCTGAAGCTTTCTTT
TRBJ2-4 TRBV7-9 - TRBD2 CASSLVRGRGKNIQYF TGTGCCAGCAGCTTAGTGCGCGGGAGGGGCAAAAACATTCAGTACTTC
TRBJ1-6 TRBV11-2 many - CASSLSGNSPLHF TGTGCCAGCAGCTTATCCGGGAATTCACCCCTCCACTTT
TRBJ2-2 TRBV7-2 - - CASSPARTGELFF TGTGCCAGCAGCCCGGCGAGGACCGGGGAGCTGTTTTTT
TRBJ1-5 TRBV9 - TRBD1 CASSGEQGFQPQHF TGTGCCAGCAGCGGAGAACAGGGGTTTCAGCCCCAGCATTTT
TRBJ2-4 TRBV6-1 - - CASYSLAKNIQYF TGTGCCAGCTACTCACTAGCCAAAAACATTCAGTACTTC
TRBJ2-5 TRBV12-3/TRBV12-4 many TRBD1 CASRLRDRKGETQYF TGTGCCAGCAGACTACGGGACAGGAAGGGGGAGACCCAGTACTTC
TRBJ1-5 TRBV20-1 few - CSAEQAGNQPQHF TGCAGTGCAGAACAGGCGGGCAATCAGCCCCAGCATTTT
TRBJ1-2 TRBV7-8 few TRBD1 CASSLVARGQGRIYGYTF TGTGCCAGCAGCTTAGTTGCGCGTGGACAGGGGCGAATCTATGGCTACACCTTC
TRBJ1-3 TRBV6-1 - - CASRGRQSSGNTIYF TGTGCCAGCAGAGGCCGACAGTCCTCTGGAAACACCATATATTTT
TRBJ2-7 TRBV12-3/TRBV12-4 few TRBD2 CASSEGWEGAPGGNEQYF TGTGCCAGCAGTGAAGGGTGGGAGGGAGCCCCGGGAGGTAACGAGCAGTACTTC
TRBJ2-5 TRBV20-1 - TRBD2 CSARESLAGDEETQYF TGCAGTGCTAGAGAGAGTCTAGCGGGAGACGAAGAGACCCAGTACTTC
TRBJ1-1 TRBV29-1 few - CSVAEGRNTEAFF TGCAGCGTTGCCGAGGGTCGGAACACTGAAGCTTTCTTT
TRBJ2-2 TRBV5-1 - - CASSLVAKNTGELFF TGCGCCAGCAGCTTGGTTGCCAAGAACACCGGGGAGCTGTTTTTT
TRBJ1-1 TRBV9 - TRBD1 CASSVAGQGASEAFF TGTGCCAGCAGCGTAGCCGGACAGGGGGCTTCTGAAGCTTTCTTT
TRBJ1-6 TRBV7-8 - TRBD1 CASSLRGDRNSPLHF TGTGCCAGCAGCTTACGAGGGGACAGAAATTCACCCCTCCACTTT
TRBJ2-7 TRBV29-1 few TRBD1 CSVVVWTGAGDEQYF TGCAGCGTTGTCGTGTGGACAGGGGCGGGGGACGAGCAGTACTTC
TRBJ2-7 TRBV5-6 few - CASSQDRHSYEQYF TGTGCCAGCAGCCAAGACAGGCACTCCTACGAGCAGTACTTC
TRBJ1-1 TRBV3-1 - TRBD1 CASSPIVTGAEAFF TGTGCCAGCAGCCCTATAGTGACAGGGGCTGAAGCTTTCTTT
TRBJ2-4 TRBV5-5 - TRBD1 CASSGLTGQLAKNIQYF TGTGCCAGCAGCGGTCTAACGGGACAGCTAGCCAAAAACATTCAGTACTTC
TRBJ2-5 TRBV20-1 - TRBD1 CSAYPGTAQGTQYF TGCAGTGCTTACCCAGGGACAGCCCAAGGGACCCAGTACTTC